This T cell receptor (beta chain) appears in the sequencing data of a study of T cells after posttransplantation cyclophosphamide. CDR1 and CDR2 from the germline V gene are SGHNT and YENEEA. The CDR3 extends over 15 amino acids. The J segment lost 7 bases and the V segment lost 5 bases, leaving 3 bases of the junction unmatched. Profiling relied on immunoSEQ multiplex PCR, and the TCRdb table lists in-frame clones only, not all of them. Sampling found under 25,000 clones, none seen once. This clone showed up many times. Busulfan-fludarabine conditioning, marrow transplant, and cyclophosphamide on days +3 and +4 were administered.

This chain links TRBV11-3 with TRBJ2-1; 15 nucleotides align to TRBD2. The receptor was derived from a male patient younger than 35 who received an allogeneic stem cell transplant from a related donor, was CMV-positive, and had no GVHD. Among the T cells, some may be from the graft donor. Sample: PBMCs, taken after allogeneic stem cell transplant with posttransplant cyclophosphamide. CDR3: CASSPGTSGGNEQFF. In DNA form, the CDR3 reads TGTGCCAGCAGCCCAGGGACTAGCGGGGGGAATGAGCAGTTCTTC.